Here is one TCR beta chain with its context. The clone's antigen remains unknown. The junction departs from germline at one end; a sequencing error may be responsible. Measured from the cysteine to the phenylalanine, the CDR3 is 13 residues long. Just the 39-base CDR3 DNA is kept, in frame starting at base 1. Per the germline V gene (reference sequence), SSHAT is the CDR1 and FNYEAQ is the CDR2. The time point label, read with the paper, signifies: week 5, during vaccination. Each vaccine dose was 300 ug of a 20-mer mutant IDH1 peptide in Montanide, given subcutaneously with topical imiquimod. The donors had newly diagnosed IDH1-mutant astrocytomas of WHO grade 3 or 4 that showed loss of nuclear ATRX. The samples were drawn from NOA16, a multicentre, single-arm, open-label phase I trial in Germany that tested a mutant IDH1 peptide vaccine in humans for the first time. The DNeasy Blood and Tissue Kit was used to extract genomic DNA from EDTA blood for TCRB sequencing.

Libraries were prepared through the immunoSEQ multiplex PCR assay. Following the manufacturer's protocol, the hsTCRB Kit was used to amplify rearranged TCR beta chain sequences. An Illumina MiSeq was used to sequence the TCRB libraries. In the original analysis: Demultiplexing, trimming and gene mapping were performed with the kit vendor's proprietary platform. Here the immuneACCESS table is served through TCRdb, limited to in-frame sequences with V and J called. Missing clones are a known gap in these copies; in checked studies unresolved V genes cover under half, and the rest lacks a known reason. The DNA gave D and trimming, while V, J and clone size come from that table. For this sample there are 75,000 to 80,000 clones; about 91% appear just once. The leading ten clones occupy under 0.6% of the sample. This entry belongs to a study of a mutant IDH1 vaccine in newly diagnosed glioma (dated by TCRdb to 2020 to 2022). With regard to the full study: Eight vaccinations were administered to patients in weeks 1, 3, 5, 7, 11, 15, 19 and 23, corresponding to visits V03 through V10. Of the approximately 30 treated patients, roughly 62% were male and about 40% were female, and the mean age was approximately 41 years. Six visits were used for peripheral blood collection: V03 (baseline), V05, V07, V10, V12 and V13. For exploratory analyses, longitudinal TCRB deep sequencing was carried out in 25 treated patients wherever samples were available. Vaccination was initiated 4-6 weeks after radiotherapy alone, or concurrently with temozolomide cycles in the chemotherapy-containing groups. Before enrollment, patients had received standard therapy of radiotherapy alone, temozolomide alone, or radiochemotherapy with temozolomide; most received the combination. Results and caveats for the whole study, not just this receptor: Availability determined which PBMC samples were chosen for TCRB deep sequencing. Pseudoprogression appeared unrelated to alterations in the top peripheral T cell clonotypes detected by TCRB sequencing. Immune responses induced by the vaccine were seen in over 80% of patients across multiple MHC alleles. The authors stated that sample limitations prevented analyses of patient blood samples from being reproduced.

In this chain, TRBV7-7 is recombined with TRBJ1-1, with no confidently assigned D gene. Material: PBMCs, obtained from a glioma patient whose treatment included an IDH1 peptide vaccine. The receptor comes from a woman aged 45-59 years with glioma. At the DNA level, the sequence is TGTGCTAGCAGCTCAGGACCGGACACTGAAGCTTTCTTT. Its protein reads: CASSSGPDTEAFF.